The clone carrying this TCR beta chain was recorded many times. The time point denotes: newly diagnosed GD, antithyroid drugs for less than 3 months. PBMC-extracted RNA yielded the TCR library. HTBI primers from iRepertoire and Arm-PCR of CDR3 regions yielded the TCR beta libraries. Original processing methods: Gene usage covered about 62 TRBV and 11 to 15 TRBJ segments. TCRdb processed the multiplex PCR reads anew with MiXCR; each CDR3 protein has one entry. The V and J calls were not made by the authors but by TCRdb's processing. This table holds around 480,000 distinct CDR3 sequences, roughly 16% found once. This sample was included in a study of regulatory T cells in long-lasting Graves disease. These data were also filed under a second study, of T cells in Graves' hyperthyroidism and ophthalmopathy.

The input for sequencing was peripheral blood mononuclear cells (PBMCs), taken at new diagnosis, from a patient treated with antithyroid drugs. This TCR was recovered from a woman aged 35-65 years with Graves disease.

DNA for the CDR3: TGTGCCAGTCCGAAAAAGAGGCAGAATCCCTACGAGCAGTACTTC. It is translated as CASPKKRQNPYEQYF. The J gene is TRBJ2-7, the V gene TRBV28, with no clear D. The CDR3 is 15 residues long. V lost 9 bases and J lost 2, with 20 bases in between. Germline lookup yields CDR1 MDHEN and CDR2 SYDVKM. Drawing the rest from reference TRBV28 and TRBJ2-7, the complete variable domain is DVKVTQSSRYLVKRTGEKVFLECVQDMDHENMFWYRQDPGLGLRLIYFSYDVKMKEKGDIPEGYSVSREKKERFSLILESASTNQTSMYLCASPKKRQNPYEQYFGPGTRLTVT.